This TCR beta chain derives from a study of Graves' ophthalmopathy and Graves' hyperthyroidism. RNA transcripts yielded amplified TCR beta CDR3 regions. First-round RT-PCR relied on HTBI primers, and a second-round multiplex PCR came next. From the multiplex PCR reads, TCRdb called clonotypes with MiXCR, one entry per CDR3 protein. This table holds about 590,000 distinct CDR3 sequences, under 45% found once. General study findings and limits: With about 71% sensitivity and approximately 73% specificity, the model predicted ophthalmopathy progression. The 13-signature model separated ophthalmopathy from stable hyperthyroidism at almost 90% sensitivity and around 77% specificity.

Certain patients were not enrolled. These were patients with other autoimmune diseases, uncontrolled infections, pregnancy or lactation. Orbital computed tomography and thyroid ultrasound, along with TRAb, serum thyroxine and clinical symptoms, underpinned diagnosis. V shed 8 bases and J shed 1 base, with 11 bases lying between them. The CDR3 consists of 13 residues. Per germline, CDR1 SQVTM and CDR2 ANQGSEA. In the case of this clonotype: Its matching antigen is unknown.

The chain carries TRBV29-1 and TRBJ2-2, with D possibly TRBD1 on 6 matching bases. This TCR derives from an adult man with Graves' hyperthyroidism. The sequencing input was peripheral blood or thyroid tissue (not recorded which). In DNA, the CDR3 is TGCAGCTCTAAGGGACAGAACACCGGGGAGCTGTTTTTT. Encoded protein: CSSKGQNTGELFF.